This paragraph reports one TCR beta chain. Its specificity is not known. This sample was taken from a study of cytomegalovirus exposure and HLA in healthy donors. Study-level background: A previous analysis identified around 120 million unique TCR beta sequences derived from some 170 million T cells.

Germline V CDR1 and CDR2: MNHEY, SVGAGI. This CDR3 region has 14 residues. Trimming pared 6 bases from V and 3 bases from J, leaving 14 bases between. Overall study findings and caveats: Investigators reported 150 to 200 TCR beta chains as tied to cytomegalovirus.

Researchers ran the PCR with 60 Vbeta and 13 Jbeta primers. The repertoire was sequenced with immunoSEQ multiplex PCR; TCRdb's copy has only in-frame clones and lacks some. The repertoire holds fewer than 200,000 clones, with 65% to 85% as singletons. The material sequenced was PBMCs. This clonotype originated in a man aged 35 to 55 in good health and CMV-seropositive. This sequence joins TRBV6-5 and TRBJ1-2; D may be TRBD1 (6 bases). The CDR3 spells CASRDSSLYYGYTF. The CDR3 nucleotides read TGTGCCAGCAGGGACAGTAGCCTATACTATGGCTACACCTTC.